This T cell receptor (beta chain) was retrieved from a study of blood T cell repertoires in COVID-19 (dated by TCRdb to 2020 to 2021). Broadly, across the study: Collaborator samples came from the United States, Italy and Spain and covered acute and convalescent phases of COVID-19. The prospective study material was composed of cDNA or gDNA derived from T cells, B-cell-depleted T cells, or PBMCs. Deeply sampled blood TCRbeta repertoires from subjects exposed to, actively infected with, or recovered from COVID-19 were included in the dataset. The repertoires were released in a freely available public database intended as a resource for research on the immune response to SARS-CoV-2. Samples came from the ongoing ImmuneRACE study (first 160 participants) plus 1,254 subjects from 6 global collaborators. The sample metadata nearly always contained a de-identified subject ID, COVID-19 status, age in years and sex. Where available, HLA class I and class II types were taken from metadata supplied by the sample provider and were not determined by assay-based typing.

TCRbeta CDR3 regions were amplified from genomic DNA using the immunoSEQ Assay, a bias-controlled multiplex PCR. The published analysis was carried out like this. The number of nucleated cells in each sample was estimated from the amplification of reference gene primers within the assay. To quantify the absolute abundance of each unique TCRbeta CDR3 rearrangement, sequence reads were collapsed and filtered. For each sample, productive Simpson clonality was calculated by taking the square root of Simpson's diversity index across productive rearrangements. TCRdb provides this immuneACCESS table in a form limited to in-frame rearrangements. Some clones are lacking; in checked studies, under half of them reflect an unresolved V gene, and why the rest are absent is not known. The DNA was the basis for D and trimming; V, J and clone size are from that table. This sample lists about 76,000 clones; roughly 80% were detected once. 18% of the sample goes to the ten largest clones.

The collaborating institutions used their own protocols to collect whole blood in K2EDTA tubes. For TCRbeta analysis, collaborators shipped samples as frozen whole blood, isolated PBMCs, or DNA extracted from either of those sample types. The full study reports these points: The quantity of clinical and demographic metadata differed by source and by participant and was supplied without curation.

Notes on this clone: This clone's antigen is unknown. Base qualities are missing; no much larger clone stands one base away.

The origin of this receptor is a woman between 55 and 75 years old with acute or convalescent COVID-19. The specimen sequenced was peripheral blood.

Here is the DNA: TGTGCCAGCAGTGAAATGAGTAGTTATGGTTACAATGAGCAGTTCTTC. The resulting protein is CASSEMSSYGYNEQFF. Recombination joined TRBV6-1 with TRBJ2-1; too little of a D gene remains to name it. There are 16 amino acids in the CDR3, from cysteine to phenylalanine inclusive. Kept here is only the CDR3 DNA, which spans 48 bases and is read in frame from base 1. V lost 2 bases and J lost 4 bases; the stretch between them is 15 bases long. CDR1 is given as MNHNS and CDR2 as SASEGT, both from the germline V gene.